This TCR beta chain stems from a study of response to subunit inactivated influenza vaccine. TCRdb analysed the RT-PCR reads with MiXCR anew, one entry per CDR3 protein. Among about 540,000 distinct CDR3 sequences listed, roughly 25% were seen once. The sample holds a few counts of this clonotype. V was clipped by 6 bases and J by 2 bases; unmatched bases: 10. CDR3 length: 16 residues. CDR1 is DFQATT, CDR2 SNEGSKA, per germline (reference sequence). This sample also belongs to another study, concerning T cells expressing NK-cell markers. That source reports: The TCR beta cDNA came from 5'RACE template switching with UMIs. Each TCR beta repertoire originated in sorted T cells that were CD3+CD56+NKG2C+, CD3+CD56+NKG2C- or CD3+CD56-NKG2C+. For six donors, the dominant NKG2C+ clonotypes made up about 1.0-8% of their CD8+ T cells. The study did not resolve the HCMV specificity of expanded NKG2C+ T cell clones.

The sample in question was CD4+ T cells sorted from PBMCs, obtained approximately 13 days after vaccination. The chain has TRBV20-1 and TRBJ2-7; 13 positions match TRBD2. The TCR was taken from a man aged 50 to 59 who received an inactivated influenza vaccine. The CDR3 DNA follows: TGCAGTGCCCAGGGGGGGACTAGCGGGGCGGCCTACGAGCAGTACTTC. It is translated as CSAQGGTSGAAYEQYF.